These 23 T cell receptor beta chains share one sample of origin, sequenced in a study of T-cell memory formation after mild COVID-19. Using its own MiXCR run on the 5' RACE reads, TCRdb lists one record per CDR3 protein. The sample consists of 450,000 or so distinct CDR3 sequences, around 20% of them appearing once. Sequencing was performed on PBMCs or a T cell subset sorted from them (not recorded which). These receptors were obtained from an adult woman who had mild COVID-19 (a few samples of this study predate the infection). Cell type and time point are not known.

This clonotype occurred a few times. This chain joins TRBV7-2 and TRBJ2-7, with TRBD2 as a possible D gene (5 bases). CDR3 length: 16 amino acids. In germline, CDR1 is SGHTA, CDR2 FQGNSA. V was pared by 2 bases and J by 2 bases, with 16 bases between. The CDR3, as DNA: TGTGCCAGCAGCTTATTCCCGGGGATAGGGCCCTACGAGCAGTACTTC. Its translation is CASSLFPGIGPYEQYF.

The rearrangement links TRBV7-8 to TRBJ1-1; D is unclear. V lost 7 bases, J lost 5 bases, and 20 bases lay in between. The CDR3 spans 15 residues. Germline CDR1 and CDR2: SGHVS and FQNEAQ. DNA for the CDR3: TGTGCCAGCACCTCCCGGCGGATAAGAGGGACTGAAGCTTTCTTT. Translating it yields CASTSRRIRGTEAFF.

The rearrangement uses TRBV6-4 and TRBJ2-3, with TRBD2 as a possible D gene (5 bases). Trimming took 3 bases from V and 4 from J, leaving 8 bases between them. The germline CDR1 and CDR2 sequences are MRHNA and SNTAGT. The CDR3 spans 13 residues. The CDR3, as DNA: TGTGCCAGCAGTGATAGCGACGCAGATACGCAGTATTTT. This sequence encodes CASSDSDADTQYF.

This chain joins TRBV5-1 and TRBJ2-7, with D hard to call. Per the germline V gene, CDR1 is SGHRS and CDR2 is YFSETQ. Trimming took off 0 bases at V and 6 bases at J, with 13 bases between the two ends. The CDR3 length is 14 residues. The CDR3 region has the DNA TGCGCCAGCAGCTTGGTGGGTGACAACTCCGAGCAGTACTTC. Amino acid sequence: CASSLVGDNSEQYF.

The chain links TRBV30 to TRBJ1-1; D ambiguous. The CDR3 totals 14 residues. Trimming cost V 1 base and J 6 bases, with 15 bases left between them. CDR1 is GTSNPN and CDR2 is SVGIG in the germline V gene (reference sequence). In DNA form, the CDR3 reads TGTGCCTGGAGTGGGGTAGGCGACATCGCTGAAGCTTTCTTT. Translating gives CAWSGVGDIAEAFF.

The chain carries TRBV20-1 and TRBJ2-7; D possibly matches TRBD1 or TRBD2 (6 bases each). Germline V gene lookup returns CDR1 DFQATT and CDR2 SNEGSKA (reference sequence). CDR3 length: 12 residues. With 5 bases removed from V and 6 bases from J, the gap between germline ends came to 14 bases. The CDR3 region is CSASRTAGEQYF. The CDR3 region has the DNA TGCAGTGCTTCCCGGACAGCGGGCGAGCAGTACTTC.

In its sample, this clonotype was seen a few times. This chain connects TRBV7-9 to TRBJ2-7, with TRBD2 matching 7 bases. Germline V gene lookup returns CDR1 SEHNR and CDR2 FQNEAQ (reference sequence). CDR3 length equals 15 residues. With 4 bases clipped from V and 0 bases from J, the junction kept 6 bases outside the gene matches. The CDR3 protein is CASSSIGGSSYEQYF. The CDR3 nucleotides are TGTGCCAGCAGCTCGATCGGGGGGAGCTCCTACGAGCAGTACTTC. Drawing the rest from reference TRBV7-9 and TRBJ2-7, the complete variable domain is DTGVSQNPRHKITKRGQNVTFRCDPISEHNRLYWYRQTLGQGPEFLTYFQNEAQLEKSRLLSDRFSAERPKGSFSTLEIQRTEQGDSAMYLCASSSIGGSSYEQYFGPGTRLTVT.

The chain has TRBV11-2 and TRBJ1-2, with a weak D call TRBD1 (6 bases). The length of the CDR3 is 14 residues. From germline, CDR1 is SGHAT and CDR2 FQNNGV. V gave up 2 bases and J gave up 4 bases, with 11 bases separating them. CDR3 region: CASSLLTGSYGYTF. The CDR3 DNA follows: TGTGCCAGCAGCTTACTGACAGGTTCCTATGGCTACACCTTC.

This clonotype is categorized as medium-sized. This sequence joins TRBV20-1 and TRBJ2-2, with unresolved D. Germline loops: CDR1 DFQATT, CDR2 SNEGSKA (reference sequence). There are 11 residues in the CDR3. V was trimmed by 0 bases and J by 6 bases, leaving 2 bases between them. The CDR3 protein is CSAREAGELFF. In DNA form, the CDR3 reads TGCAGTGCTAGAGAAGCCGGGGAGCTGTTTTTT.

The chain uses TRBV2 and TRBJ1-1; 10 bases are a match to TRBD1. Germline values: CDR1 SNHLY, CDR2 FYNNEI. The CDR3 contains 15 residues. After removal of 6 bases from V and 3 bases from J, the junction contained 7 bases not matched to a gene. CDR3 residues: CASRWDRGRHTEAFF. Here the CDR3 DNA reads TGTGCCAGCAGATGGGACAGGGGCAGGCACACTGAAGCTTTCTTT. The variable domain in full, with the rest retrieved from reference TRBV2 and TRBJ1-1, is EPEVTQTPSHQVTQMGQEVILRCVPISNHLYFYWYRQILGQKVEFLVSFYNNEISEKSEIFDDQFSVERPDGSNFTLKIRSTKLEDSAMYFCASRWDRGRHTEAFFGQGTRLTVV.

CDR3 nucleotides: TGTGCCAGCAGCGATACACGGTCGAGCTACACCTTC. As protein: CASSDTRSSYTF. The V and J genes are TRBV7-9 and TRBJ1-2; D unresolved. In germline, CDR1 is SEHNR, CDR2 FQNEAQ (reference sequence). This CDR3 comprises 12 residues. V gave up 5 bases and J gave up 9 bases, with 13 bases separating them. The whole variable domain, remainder taken from reference TRBV7-9 and TRBJ1-2, is DTGVSQNPRHKITKRGQNVTFRCDPISEHNRLYWYRQTLGQGPEFLTYFQNEAQLEKSRLLSDRFSAERPKGSFSTLEIQRTEQGDSAMYLCASSDTRSSYTFGSGTRLTVV.

This sequence joins TRBV19 and TRBJ1-5; TRBD1 might be the D (6 bases). The CDR3 has 15 amino acids. In germline, CDR1 is LNHDA, CDR2 SQIVND (reference sequence). Trimming removed 6 bases at V and 3 bases at J, with 15 bases between. The chain's CDR3 is CASSTSRGVNQPQHF. DNA of the CDR3: TGTGCCAGTAGCACCAGCAGGGGAGTCAATCAGCCCCAGCATTTT.

The rearrangement uses TRBV5-1 and TRBJ2-1; no definite D call. The germline gives CDR1 SGHRS, CDR2 YFSETQ. With 0 bases removed from V and 3 bases from J, the gap between germline ends came to 7 bases. The CDR3 runs to 14 residues. The CDR3 loop is CASSLAQVYNEQFF. For the CDR3, the DNA is TGCGCCAGCAGCTTGGCGCAGGTCTACAATGAGCAGTTCTTC.

V and J are TRBV4-3 and TRBJ2-2, with a weak D call TRBD1 (6 bases). Germline CDR1 LGHNA, CDR2 YSLEER. V was cut by 4 bases and J by 2 bases, with 14 bases left in between. CDR3 length: 16 amino acids. DNA of the CDR3: TGCGCCAGCAGCCCACTAGGGACACTAAACACCGGGGAGCTGTTTTTT. It codes for CASSPLGTLNTGELFF.

This clonotype turned up a few times. The genes are TRBV12-3 or TRBV12-4 and TRBJ2-1; TRBD2 matches at 16 bases. CDR3 length: 18 residues. V shed 5 bases and J 9 bases; nucleotides not matched to a gene: 13. The CDR3 region has the DNA TGTGCCAGCAGTATTTTACCCTTGGGACTAGCGGGAGGGGGTGAGCAGTTCTTC. Translating it yields CASSILPLGLAGGGEQFF.

This clonotype has a handful of counts. The V and J genes are TRBV7-2 and TRBJ1-1, with D maybe TRBD1 (5 bases). Trimming left V 5 bases short and J 1 base short, with 11 bases between. The CDR3 loop spans 14 amino acids. Germline CDR1 reads SGHTA; CDR2 reads FQGNSA. DNA of the CDR3: TGTGCCAGCAGCACCCGGACACAGAACACTGAAGCTTTCTTT. Translated: CASSTRTQNTEAFF.

This clonotype has more than one count but fewer than ten. V is TRBV7-9 and J is TRBJ1-2; no firm D call. This CDR3 is 14 amino acids long. V was pared by 1 base and J by 8 bases, with 14 bases between. Germline V lookup: CDR1 SEHNR, CDR2 FQNEAQ (reference sequence). This CDR3 is CASSLDPQPRGYTF. The CDR3 nucleotides read TGTGCCAGCAGCTTAGATCCCCAACCGAGAGGCTACACCTTC.

This clonotype was seen a handful of times. The J gene is TRBJ2-2, the V gene TRBV7-6; D remains ambiguous. CDR3 length: 14 residues. Germline CDR1 is SGHVS and CDR2 is FNYEAQ. Trimming stripped 8 bases from V and 0 bases from J, with 10 bases between. Written as DNA, the CDR3 is TGTGCCAGCGCAGGCTCGACGAACACCGGGGAGCTGTTTTTT. Its translation is CASAGSTNTGELFF.

This clonotype appeared a few times. The J gene is TRBJ2-1, the V gene TRBV20-1, with TRBD2 matching over 11 bases. The V and J ends lost 6 bases and 3 bases, in that order; junction bases with no gene match: 16. The CDR3 contains 18 residues. The germline V gene has CDR1 DFQATT and CDR2 SNEGSKA (reference sequence). The CDR3 coding sequence is TGCAGTGCCCTGGGGACTAGCGGACACCTTCAGAACTACAATGAGCAGTTCTTC. Amino acids: CSALGTSGHLQNYNEQFF.

This chain uses TRBV29-1 with TRBJ2-1, with a tentative D call TRBD2 (6 bases). The CDR3 consists of 15 residues. CDR1 is SQVTM and CDR2 is ANQGSEA in the germline V gene. The V gene lost 1 base and the J gene lost 0 bases, with 10 bases spanning the gap. CDR3 protein: CSVEVGLSSYNEQFF. The DNA for the CDR3 is TGCAGCGTTGAAGTAGGACTAAGCTCCTACAATGAGCAGTTCTTC.

The chain employs TRBV7-2 and TRBJ1-2, with 7 bases matching TRBD1. This CDR3 contains 13 residues. In germline, CDR1 is SGHTA, CDR2 FQGNSA. With V trimmed by 5 bases and J by 1 base, 1 base remained unmatched. In DNA form, the CDR3 reads TGTGCCAGCAGCGACAGGGTTAACTATGGCTACACCTTC. Its protein is CASSDRVNYGYTF. Complete variable domain (other parts from reference TRBV7-2 and TRBJ1-2): GAGVSQSPSNKVTEKGKDVELRCDPISGHTALYWYRQSLGQGLEFLIYFQGNSAPDKSGLPSDRFSAERTGGSVSTLTIQRTQQEDSAVYLCASSDRVNYGYTFGSGTRLTVV.

This clonotype was detected many times. This rearrangement joins TRBV12-3 or TRBV12-4 to TRBJ2-7; D is unresolved. Trimming took off 4 bases at V and 0 bases at J, with 7 bases between the two ends. CDR3 length: 13 residues. CDR3 nucleotide sequence: TGTGCCAGCAGTTCGGAGAGCTCCTACGAGCAGTACTTC. It translates to CASSSESSYEQYF.

Here the CDR3 DNA reads TGTGCCAGCAGGCCGGGGCAGGGGGAAGAGTGGAATGAGCAGTTCTTC. Its protein product is CASRPGQGEEWNEQFF. The chain recombines TRBV7-6 with TRBJ2-1, with TRBD1 identical over 7 bases. The J segment lost 7 bases and the V segment lost 6 bases, leaving 15 bases of the junction unmatched. The CDR3 has 16 residues. Germline V gives CDR1 SGHVS, CDR2 FNYEAQ.